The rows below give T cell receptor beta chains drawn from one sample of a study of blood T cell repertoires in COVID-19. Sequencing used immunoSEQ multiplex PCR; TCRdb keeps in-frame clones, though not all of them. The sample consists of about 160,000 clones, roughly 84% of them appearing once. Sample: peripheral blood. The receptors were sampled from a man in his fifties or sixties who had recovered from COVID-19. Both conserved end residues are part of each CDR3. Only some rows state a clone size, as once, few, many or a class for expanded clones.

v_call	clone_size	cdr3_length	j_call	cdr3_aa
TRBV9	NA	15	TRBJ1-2	CASSVASWRNYGYTF
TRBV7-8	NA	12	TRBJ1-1	CASSFGYTEAFF
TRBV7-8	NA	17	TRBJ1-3	CASSPTREGLSGNTIYF
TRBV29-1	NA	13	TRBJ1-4	CSAVDRWDEKLFF
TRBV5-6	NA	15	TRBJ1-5	CASSLGTGSNQPQHF
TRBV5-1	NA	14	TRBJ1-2	CASRLDRGVSGYTF
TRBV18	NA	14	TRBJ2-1	CASSPTGADNEQFF
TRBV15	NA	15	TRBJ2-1	CATSRGAGAVNEQFF
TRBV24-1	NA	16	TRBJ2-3	CATSPSSGSSTDTQYF
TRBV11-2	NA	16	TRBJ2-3	CASSLITAAGKDTQYF
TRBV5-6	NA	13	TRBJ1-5	CASSFSINQPQHF
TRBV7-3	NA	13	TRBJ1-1	CASSPYMNTEAFF
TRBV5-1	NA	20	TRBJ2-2	CASSPNPYAGGGSHTGELFF
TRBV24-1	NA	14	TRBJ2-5	CATSDSVVQETQYF
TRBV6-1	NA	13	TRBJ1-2	CASSERQAGGYTF
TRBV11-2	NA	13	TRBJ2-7	CASSSTASYEQYF
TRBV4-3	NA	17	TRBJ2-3	CASSQAVGAGRTDTQYF
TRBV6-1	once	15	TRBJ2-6	CASSEAQSGANVLTF
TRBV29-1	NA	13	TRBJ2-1	CSVGVTGGNEQFF
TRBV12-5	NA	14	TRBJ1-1	CASNFGGSGTEAFF
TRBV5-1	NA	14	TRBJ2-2	CASSGDSIGGELFF
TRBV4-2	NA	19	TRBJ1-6	CASSLRPPLHLSYNSPLHF
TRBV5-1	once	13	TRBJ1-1	CASSKQEGVEAFF
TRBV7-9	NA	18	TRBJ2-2	CASSLLPTAEVSTGELFF
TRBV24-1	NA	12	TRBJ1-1	CATSAEGTEAFF
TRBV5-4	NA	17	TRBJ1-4	CASSTSGVGSANEKLFF
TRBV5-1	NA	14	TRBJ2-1	CASSLEGALNEQFF
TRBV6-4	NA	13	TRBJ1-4	CASSEIQGMKLFF
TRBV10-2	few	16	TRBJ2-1	CASSESKILRGGEQFF
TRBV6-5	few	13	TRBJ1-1	CASSYLRDTEAFF
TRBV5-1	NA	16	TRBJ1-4	CASSSGQGIYNEKLFF
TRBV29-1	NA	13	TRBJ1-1	CSVDGTGFTEAFF
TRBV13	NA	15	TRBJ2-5	CASSPGQGLGKTQYF
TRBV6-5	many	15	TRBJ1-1	CASSAKGVENTEAFF
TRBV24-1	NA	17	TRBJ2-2	CATSDPTGETNTGELFF
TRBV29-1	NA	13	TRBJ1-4	CSVSIGGGEKLFF
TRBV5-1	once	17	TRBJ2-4	CASSLVGARGAKNIQYF
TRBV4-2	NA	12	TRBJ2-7	CASSQLGEAQYF
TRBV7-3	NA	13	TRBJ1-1	CASSTTTGAEAFF
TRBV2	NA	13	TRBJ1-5	CASNRNSNQPQHF
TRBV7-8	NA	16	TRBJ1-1	CASTAWDRGMNTEAFF
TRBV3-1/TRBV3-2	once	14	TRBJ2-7	CASSQDGGQLTQYF
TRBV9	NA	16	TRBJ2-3	CASSVAATSGTDTQYF
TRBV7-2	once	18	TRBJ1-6	CASSLDGGVSSYNSPLHF
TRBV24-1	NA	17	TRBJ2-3	CATSEGTGGGATDTQYF
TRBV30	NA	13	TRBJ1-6	CASRRDRDSPLHF
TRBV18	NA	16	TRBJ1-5	CASSPVRTVTGQPQHF
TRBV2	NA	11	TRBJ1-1	CASSERPGAFF
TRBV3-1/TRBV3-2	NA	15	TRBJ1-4	CASRPQGATNEKLFF
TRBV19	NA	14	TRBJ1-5	CASSNTGGGQPQHF
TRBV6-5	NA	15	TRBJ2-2	CASRTGGGGTGELFF
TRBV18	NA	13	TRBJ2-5	CASSPTQRETQYF
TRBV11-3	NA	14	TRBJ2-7	CASSSRTERDEQYF
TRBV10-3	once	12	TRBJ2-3	CAIMGSPDTQYF
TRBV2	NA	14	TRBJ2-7	CASIPTGNTYEQYF
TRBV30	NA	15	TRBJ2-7	CAYTSTSGLSYEQYF
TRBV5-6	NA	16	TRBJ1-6	CASSFPWTGGSSPLHF
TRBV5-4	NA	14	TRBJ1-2	CASSLEGTGNGYTF
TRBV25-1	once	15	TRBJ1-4	CASSESQGGNEKLFF